A single sample is the source of the 9 T cell receptor beta chains below, sequenced in a study of CD8 T cells in ankylosing spondylitis. TCRdb itself ran the 5' RACE reads through MiXCR, one entry per CDR3 protein. The sample lists almost 30,000 distinct CDR3 sequences, 5.3% occurring once. The specimen was blood, either unsorted or a sorted T cell fraction (not recorded which). The receptors stem from a female donor with ankylosing spondylitis or in good health (not recorded which).

This clonotype was recorded many times. The chain combines TRBV9 with TRBJ2-3; possibly TRBD2 for D (5 bases). The germline V and J ends were trimmed by 4 bases and 0 bases, with 12 bases remaining between them. Germline V lookup: CDR1 SGDLS, CDR2 YYNGEE. CDR3 size: 15 residues. The CDR3 loop reads CASSPRGTSTDTQYF. The CDR3 DNA reads as TGTGCCAGCAGCCCCCGGGGTACAAGCACAGATACGCAGTATTTT. The variable domain in full, with the rest retrieved from reference TRBV9 and TRBJ2-3, is DSGVTQTPKHLITATGQRVTLRCSPRSGDLSVYWYQQSLDQGLQFLIQYYNGEERAKGNILERFSAQQFPDLHSELNLSSLELGDSALYFCASSPRGTSTDTQYFGPGTRLTVL.

This rearrangement joins TRBV9 to TRBJ2-5, with 9 bases lining up with TRBD1. The trim removed 3 bases at V and 7 bases at J, leaving 7 bases unmatched. CDR1 and CDR2 (germline): SGDLS, YYNGEE. This CDR3 is 14 amino acids long. The CDR3 protein is CASSANRGQTTQYF. For the CDR3, the DNA is TGTGCCAGCAGCGCTAACAGGGGGCAGACGACCCAGTACTTC.

This clonotype appeared many times. The genes are TRBV9 and TRBJ1-1; unclear D gene. V gave up 4 bases and J gave up 4 bases, with 14 bases separating them. Germline CDR1 is SGDLS and CDR2 is YYNGEE. The CDR3 consists of 14 residues. CDR3 in DNA: TGTGCCAGCAGCCACGCGGAGATCGGCACTGAAGCTTTCTTT. Its translation: CASSHAEIGTEAFF.

This clonotype was recorded at least ten times. This chain connects TRBV9 to TRBJ2-6, with 10 bases matching TRBD1. CDR1 SGDLS and CDR2 YYNGEE come from the germline V gene. Trimming removed 3 bases from V and 4 bases from J; junction bases left unmatched: 7. This CDR3 is built from 17 residues. CDR3 protein: CASSGGTGVGGANVLTF. CDR3 sequence (DNA): TGTGCCAGCAGCGGAGGGACAGGGGTTGGCGGGGCCAACGTCCTGACTTTC.

This clonotype was recorded many times. The gene calls are TRBV9 and TRBJ2-3, with TRBD2 identical over 13 bases. From germline, CDR1 is SGDLS and CDR2 YYNGEE. The CDR3 runs to 15 residues. The V and J ends lost 4 bases and 5 bases, in that order; junction bases with no gene match: 4. Here the CDR3 reads CASSTRTSGRDTQYF. The CDR3 DNA reads as TGTGCCAGCAGCACCCGGACTAGCGGGAGAGATACGCAGTATTTT.

This clonotype was detected ten times or more. J is TRBJ2-5 and V is TRBV9; D might be TRBD1 or TRBD2, each matching 5 bases. V dropped 4 bases and J dropped 4 bases, with 17 bases sitting between them. Germline-derived CDR1 and CDR2 are SGDLS and YYNGEE. The CDR3 totals 15 residues. CDR3 DNA sequence: TGTGCCAGCAGCCTAGGAATGGGGGTCGGAGAGACCCAGTACTTC. It yields the protein CASSLGMGVGETQYF.

In its sample, this clonotype was seen many times. The J gene is TRBJ1-6, the V gene TRBV9; 11 bases agree with TRBD1. The length of the CDR3 is 15 residues. Germline V gene data show CDR1 as SGDLS and CDR2 as YYNGEE. After removal of 4 bases from V and 7 bases from J, the junction contained 4 bases not matched to a gene. The CDR3 DNA sequence: TGTGCCAGCAGCATGGGACAGGGGGAGAATTCACCCCTCCACTTT. This encodes CASSMGQGENSPLHF.

This clonotype has a handful of counts. The V call is TRBV9, the J call TRBJ2-5, with 10 bases aligning to TRBD2. This CDR3 region has 16 residues. The germline V gene encodes CDR1 SGDLS and CDR2 YYNGEE. Trimming at V came to 0 bases and at J to 5 bases, leaving 7 bases not matched to a gene. The CDR3 region is CASSVGSGGAKETQYF. CDR3 DNA sequence: TGTGCCAGCAGCGTAGGAAGCGGGGGGGCCAAGGAGACCCAGTACTTC.

This clonotype occurred many times. The rearrangement links TRBV9 to TRBJ1-6; TRBD1 aligns across 9 bases. This CDR3 is built from 14 residues. Germline loops: CDR1 SGDLS, CDR2 YYNGEE. The V and J ends lost 4 bases and 8 bases, in that order; junction bases with no gene match: 4. The CDR3 sequence is CASSPRTGDSPLHF. Written as DNA, the CDR3 is TGTGCCAGCAGCCCCCGGACAGGGGATTCACCCCTCCACTTT.